The next 16 T cell receptor beta chains were all read from a single sample in a study of control samples from healthy donors and cancer patients. Generated by immunoSEQ multiplex PCR, the TCRdb table keeps only in-frame clones and is missing some. This sample yields roughly 200,000 clones, of which roughly nine tenths are seen a single time; 1.5% to 2% belongs to the top ten. The sample was blood. Receptors originate from a man between 25 and 39 years old in good health.

V and J are TRBV9 and TRBJ2-1; TRBD2 is a possible D gene (6 bases). Germline CDR1 is SGDLS and CDR2 is YYNGEE. V lost 0 bases, J lost 10 bases, and 8 bases lay in between. This CDR3 spans 12 amino acids. CDR3 nucleotides: TGTGCCAGCAGCGTAGGGAGCGGGGAGCAGTTCTTC. It codes for CASSVGSGEQFF.

CDR3 sequence: CASTPVGTGANVLTF. The CDR3 DNA is TGTGCCAGCACCCCCGTCGGCACCGGGGCCAACGTCCTGACTTTC. The V and J genes are TRBV6-2 or TRBV6-3 and TRBJ2-6, with D hard to call. The CDR3 totals 15 residues. CDR1 MNHEY and CDR2 SVGEGT come from the germline V gene. V lost 7 bases and J lost 4, with 14 bases in between.

The V and J genes are TRBV30 and TRBJ2-3; TRBD1 is a possible D gene (6 bases). The CDR3 sequence is 14 residues long. CDR1 GTSNPN and CDR2 SVGIG come from the germline V gene (reference sequence). The V end was cut by 4 bases, the J end by 2 bases, with 13 bases between. As DNA, the CDR3 is TGTGCCTGGAACCGGGACACCTACACAGATACGCAGTATTTT. Its translation is CAWNRDTYTDTQYF.

This clone has a single count. The chain combines TRBV19 with TRBJ1-2, with D tentatively TRBD1 (5 bases). Trimming shortened V by 7 bases and J by 0 bases, and 15 bases separated the two germline ends. The CDR3 is 15 amino acids. CDR1 is LNHDA, CDR2 SQIVND, per germline (reference sequence). The CDR3 region has the DNA TGTGCCAGTAAAGAAGGGACGGTGGCTAACTATGGCTACACCTTC. It yields the protein CASKEGTVANYGYTF.

The chain carries TRBV3-1 (or the pseudogene TRBV3-2) and TRBJ1-5; D possibly corresponds to TRBD1 (5 bases). The CDR3 length is 12 residues. Trimming stripped 4 bases from V and 5 bases from J, with 6 bases between. The V gene's germline CDR1 is LGHDT and CDR2 YNNKEL (reference sequence). CDR3 sequence: CASSRGDQPQHF. In DNA, the CDR3 is TGTGCCAGCAGCCGAGGGGATCAGCCCCAGCATTTT.

This chain connects TRBV11-3 to TRBJ2-7; D is unclear. CDR3 length equals 14 residues. V was cut by 1 base and J by 2 bases, with 9 bases left in between. Germline V gives CDR1 SGHNT, CDR2 YENEEA. DNA for the CDR3: TGTGCCAGCAGCTTAGGTCCGCCTACCTACGAGCAGTACTTC. Protein: CASSLGPPTYEQYF.

V usage is TRBV5-1 and J usage is TRBJ2-1, with a tentative D call TRBD1 (6 bases). Germline-derived CDR1 and CDR2 are SGHRS and YFSETQ. Deletions cut 1 base from V and 0 bases from J, with 11 bases between. The CDR3 sequence is 16 residues long. The CDR3 loop reads CASSLNGGSSYNEQFF. CDR3 coding DNA: TGCGCCAGCAGCTTGAATGGGGGCAGCTCCTACAATGAGCAGTTCTTC. The variable domain in full, completed from reference TRBV5-1 and TRBJ2-1, reads KAGVTQTPRYLIKTRGQQVTLSCSPISGHRSVSWYQQTPGQGLQFLFEYFSETQRNKGNFPGRFSGRQFSNSRSEMNVSTLELGDSALYLCASSLNGGSSYNEQFFGPGTRLTVL.

The J gene is TRBJ1-1, the V gene TRBV5-1; no clear D gene. Trimming took 4 bases from V and 1 from J, leaving 11 bases between them. Germline V gene lookup returns CDR1 SGHRS and CDR2 YFSETQ. There are 14 residues in the CDR3. The DNA for the CDR3 is TGCGCCAGCAGCACGCAACAGCAGAACACTGAAGCTTTCTTT. Residues: CASSTQQQNTEAFF.

Worth noting for this clone: One end of the junction is discordant with germline, which a read error may explain. The chain recombines TRBV7-8 with TRBJ2-2; TRBD2 aligns across 12 bases. The CDR3 has 16 amino acids. Germline CDR1 SGHVS, CDR2 FQNEAQ. DNA of the CDR3: TGTGCCAGCAGCCTAGCGGGGGGGGCGAACACCGGGGAGCTGTTTTTT. Translating gives CASSLAGGANTGELFF.

V gene TRBV7-3 combines with J gene TRBJ2-1; perhaps TRBD2 as D (5 bases). Trimming pared 0 bases from V and 2 bases from J, leaving 8 bases between. This CDR3 has 15 residues. The germline CDR1 and CDR2 sequences are SGHTA and FQGTGA. CDR3 protein: CASSLTPGAYNEQFF. For the CDR3, the DNA is TGTGCCAGCAGCTTAACCCCCGGGGCCTACAATGAGCAGTTCTTC.

V usage is TRBV28 and J usage is TRBJ2-1; TRBD1 is a possible D gene (6 bases). Germline V CDR1 and CDR2: MDHEN, SYDVKM. This CDR3 contains 13 residues. V dropped 7 bases and J dropped 7 bases, with 14 bases sitting between them. In DNA form, the CDR3 reads TGTGCCAGCAACCTACAGGGTGGGAATGAGCAGTTCTTC. Amino acids: CASNLQGGNEQFF.

The chain recombines TRBV5-1 with TRBJ1-1; a weak D match, TRBD1 (5 bases). The CDR3 spans 14 residues. The germline CDR1 and CDR2 sequences are SGHRS and YFSETQ. Trimming removed 4 bases from V and 1 base from J, with 11 bases in between. CDR3 region: CASSVGPTNTEAFF. The DNA of the CDR3 is TGCGCCAGCAGCGTGGGACCTACGAACACTGAAGCTTTCTTT.

The chain has TRBV5-8 and TRBJ1-5, with TRBD1 matching over 8 bases. In germline, CDR1 is SGHTS, CDR2 YDEGEE. This CDR3 contains 15 residues. J gave up 6 bases and V 4 bases, and 9 bases lay outside the gene matches. This CDR3 reads CASSGQGLSSQPQHF. CDR3 nucleotides: TGTGCCAGCAGCGGACAGGGATTATCGTCTCAGCCCCAGCATTTT.

As for this clone: In the same sample, other DNA sequences code for this CDR3. The chain carries TRBV5-1 and TRBJ2-3, with TRBD1 matching 9 bases. V lost 0 bases and J lost 4; bases outside the gene matches: 0. Germline V gene sequence: CDR1 SGHRS, CDR2 YFSETQ. The CDR3 has 14 residues. In DNA form, the CDR3 reads TGCGCCAGCAGCTTGGGACAGGGGGCAGATACGCAGTATTTT. This encodes CASSLGQGADTQYF.

This chain links TRBV29-1 with TRBJ2-1; no reliable D call. The CDR3 is 11 amino acids. Germline V gives CDR1 SQVTM, CDR2 ANQGSEA. Trimming cost V 1 base and J 7 bases, with 5 bases left between them. DNA for the CDR3: TGCAGCGTTGAAGGAGGTAATGAGCAGTTCTTC. Protein sequence: CSVEGGNEQFF.

The V call is TRBV9, the J call TRBJ2-2; D possibly corresponds to TRBD2 (6 bases). In germline, CDR1 is SGDLS, CDR2 YYNGEE. V was clipped by 4 bases and J by 6 bases, with 10 bases between them. The CDR3 is made up of 13 amino acids. CDR3 in amino acids: CASSPWGAGELFF. CDR3 sequence (DNA): TGTGCCAGCAGCCCATGGGGGGCCGGGGAGCTGTTTTTT.